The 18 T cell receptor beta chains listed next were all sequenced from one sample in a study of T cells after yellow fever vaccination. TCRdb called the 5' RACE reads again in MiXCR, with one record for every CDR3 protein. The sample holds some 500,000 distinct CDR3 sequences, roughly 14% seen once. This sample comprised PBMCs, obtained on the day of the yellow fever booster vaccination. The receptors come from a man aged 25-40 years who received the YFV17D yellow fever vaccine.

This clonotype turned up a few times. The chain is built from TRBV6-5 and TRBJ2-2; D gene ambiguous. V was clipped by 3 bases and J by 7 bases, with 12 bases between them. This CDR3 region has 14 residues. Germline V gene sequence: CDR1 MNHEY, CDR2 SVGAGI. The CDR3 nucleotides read TGTGCCAGCAGTTATGTCGTGATTGGCGGGGAGCTGTTTTTT. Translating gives CASSYVVIGGELFF.

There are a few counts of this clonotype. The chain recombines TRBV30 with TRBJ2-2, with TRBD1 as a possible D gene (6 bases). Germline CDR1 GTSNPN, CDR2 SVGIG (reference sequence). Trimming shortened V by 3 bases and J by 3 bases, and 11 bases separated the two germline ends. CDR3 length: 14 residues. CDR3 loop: CAWSTGHYTGELFF. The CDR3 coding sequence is TGTGCCTGGAGCACGGGACACTACACCGGGGAGCTGTTTTTT.

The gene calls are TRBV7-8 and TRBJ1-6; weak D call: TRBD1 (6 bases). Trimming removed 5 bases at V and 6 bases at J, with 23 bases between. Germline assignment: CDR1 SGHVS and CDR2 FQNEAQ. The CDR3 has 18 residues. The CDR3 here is CASSPGTGGADFNSPLHF. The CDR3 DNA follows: TGTGCCAGCAGCCCAGGGACCGGGGGGGCGGACTTTAATTCACCCCTCCACTTT. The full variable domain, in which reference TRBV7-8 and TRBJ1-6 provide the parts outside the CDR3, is GAGVSQSPRYKVAKRGQDVALRCDPISGHVSLFWYQQALGQGPEFLTYFQNEAQLDKSGLPSDRFFAERPEGSVSTLKIQRTQQEDSAVYLCASSPGTGGADFNSPLHFGNGTRLTVT.

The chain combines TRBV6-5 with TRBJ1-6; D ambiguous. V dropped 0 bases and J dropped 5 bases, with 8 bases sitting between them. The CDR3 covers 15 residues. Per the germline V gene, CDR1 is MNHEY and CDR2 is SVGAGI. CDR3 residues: CASSYSSDHNSPLHF. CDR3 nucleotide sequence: TGTGCCAGCAGTTACTCGTCCGACCATAATTCACCCCTCCACTTT.

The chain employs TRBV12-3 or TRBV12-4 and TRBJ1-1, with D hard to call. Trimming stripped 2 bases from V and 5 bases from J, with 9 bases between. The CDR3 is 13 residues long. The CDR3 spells CASSLRQTTEAFF. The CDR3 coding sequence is TGTGCCAGCAGTTTAAGGCAGACAACTGAAGCTTTCTTT.

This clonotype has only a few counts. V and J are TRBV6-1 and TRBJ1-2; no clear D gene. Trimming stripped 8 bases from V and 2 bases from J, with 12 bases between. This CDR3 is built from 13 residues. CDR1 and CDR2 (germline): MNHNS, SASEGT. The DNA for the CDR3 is TGTGCCAGCCGTATTTCCCCAAACTATGGCTACACCTTC. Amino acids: CASRISPNYGYTF.

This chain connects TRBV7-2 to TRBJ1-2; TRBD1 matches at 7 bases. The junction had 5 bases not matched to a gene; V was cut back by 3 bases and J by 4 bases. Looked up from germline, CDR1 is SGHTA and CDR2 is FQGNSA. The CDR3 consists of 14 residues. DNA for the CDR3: TGTGCCAGCAGCTTGAAACAGGGGTTCTATGGCTACACCTTC. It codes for CASSLKQGFYGYTF.

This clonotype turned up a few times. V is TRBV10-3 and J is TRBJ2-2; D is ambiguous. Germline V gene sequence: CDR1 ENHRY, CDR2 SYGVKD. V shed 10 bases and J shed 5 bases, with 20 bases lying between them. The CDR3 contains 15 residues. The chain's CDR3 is CATRAAERRTGELFF. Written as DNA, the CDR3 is TGTGCCACAAGGGCGGCCGAACGGAGAACCGGGGAGCTGTTTTTT.

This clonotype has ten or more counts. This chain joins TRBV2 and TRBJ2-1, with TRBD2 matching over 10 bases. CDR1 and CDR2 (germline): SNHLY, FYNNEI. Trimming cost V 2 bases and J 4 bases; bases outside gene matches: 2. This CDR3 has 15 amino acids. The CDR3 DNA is TGTGCCAGCAGTGAAACTAGCGGGACGTACAATGAGCAGTTCTTC. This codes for CASSETSGTYNEQFF.

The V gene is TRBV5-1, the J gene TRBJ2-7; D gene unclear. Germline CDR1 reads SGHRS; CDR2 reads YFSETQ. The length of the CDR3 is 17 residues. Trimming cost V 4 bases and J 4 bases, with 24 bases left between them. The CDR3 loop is CASSPSLPGARGYEQYF. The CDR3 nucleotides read TGCGCCAGCAGCCCGTCGTTGCCGGGCGCTAGAGGTTACGAGCAGTACTTC.

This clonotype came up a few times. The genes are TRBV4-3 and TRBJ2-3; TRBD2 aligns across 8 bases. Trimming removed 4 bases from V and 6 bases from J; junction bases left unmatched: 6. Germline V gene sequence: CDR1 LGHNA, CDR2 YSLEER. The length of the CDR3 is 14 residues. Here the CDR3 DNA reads TGCGCCAGCAGCCTCAGACTAGCGATGGATACGCAGTATTTT. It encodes CASSLRLAMDTQYF.

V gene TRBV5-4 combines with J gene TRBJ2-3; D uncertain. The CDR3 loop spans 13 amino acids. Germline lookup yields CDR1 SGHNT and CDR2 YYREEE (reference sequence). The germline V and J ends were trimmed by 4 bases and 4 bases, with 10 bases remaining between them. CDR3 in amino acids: CASSPAVADTQYF. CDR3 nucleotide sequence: TGTGCCAGCAGCCCCGCCGTGGCAGATACGCAGTATTTT.

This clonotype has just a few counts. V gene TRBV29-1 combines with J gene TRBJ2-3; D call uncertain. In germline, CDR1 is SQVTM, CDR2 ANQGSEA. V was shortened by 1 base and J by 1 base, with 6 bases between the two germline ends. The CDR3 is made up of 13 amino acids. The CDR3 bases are TGCAGCGTTGAAGTATGGGGCACAGATACGCAGTATTTT. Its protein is CSVEVWGTDTQYF.

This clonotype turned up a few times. The CDR3 sequence is CAISVGLAGETQYF. Written as DNA, the CDR3 is TGTGCCATCAGTGTGGGACTAGCGGGAGAGACCCAGTACTTC. The chain employs TRBV10-3 and TRBJ2-5, with 12 nucleotides matching TRBD2. Germline CDR1 reads ENHRY; CDR2 reads SYGVKD. This CDR3 has 14 residues. Trimming took 4 bases from V and 4 from J; bases not matched to a gene: 1.

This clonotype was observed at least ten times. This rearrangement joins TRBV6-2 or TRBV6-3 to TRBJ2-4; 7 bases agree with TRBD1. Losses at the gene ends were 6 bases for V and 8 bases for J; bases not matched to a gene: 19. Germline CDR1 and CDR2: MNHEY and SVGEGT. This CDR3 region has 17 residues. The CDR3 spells CASRNNNEDRTGDIQYF. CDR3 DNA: TGTGCCAGCAGAAATAACAACGAGGACAGGACCGGGGACATTCAGTACTTC.

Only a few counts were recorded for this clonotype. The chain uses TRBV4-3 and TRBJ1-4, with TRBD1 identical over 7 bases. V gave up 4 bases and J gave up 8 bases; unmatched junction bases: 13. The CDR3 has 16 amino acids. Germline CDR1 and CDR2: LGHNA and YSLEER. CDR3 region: CASSLKSGGQNEKLFF. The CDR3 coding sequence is TGCGCCAGCAGCCTCAAAAGCGGGGGACAGAACGAAAAACTGTTTTTT.

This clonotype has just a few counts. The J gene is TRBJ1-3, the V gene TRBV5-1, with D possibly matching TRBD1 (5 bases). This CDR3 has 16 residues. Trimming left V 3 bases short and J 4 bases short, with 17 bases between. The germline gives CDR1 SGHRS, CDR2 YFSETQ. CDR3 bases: TGCGCCAGCAGCTGGGGGGGGTCTGGATCCGGAAACACCATATATTTT. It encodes CASSWGGSGSGNTIYF. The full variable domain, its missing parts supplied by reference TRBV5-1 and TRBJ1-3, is KAGVTQTPRYLIKTRGQQVTLSCSPISGHRSVSWYQQTPGQGLQFLFEYFSETQRNKGNFPGRFSGRQFSNSRSEMNVSTLELGDSALYLCASSWGGSGSGNTIYFGEGSWLTVV.

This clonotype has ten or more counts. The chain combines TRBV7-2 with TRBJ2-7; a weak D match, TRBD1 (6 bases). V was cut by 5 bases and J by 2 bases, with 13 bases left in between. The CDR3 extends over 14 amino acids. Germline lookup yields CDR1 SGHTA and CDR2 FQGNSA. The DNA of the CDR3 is TGTGCCAGCAGCCCCCGGCAGGGGACCTACGAGCAGTACTTC. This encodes CASSPRQGTYEQYF.